The next 23 T cell receptor beta chains were all read from a single sample in a study of blood T cells in healthy people across ages (dated by TCRdb to 2015 to 2017). Libraries were prepared through 5' RACE. These reads were obtained on an Illumina HiSeq 2500. A second PCR of roughly 6 to 12 cycles was performed with a sample-barcoded 5' primer and a J-beta primer mix. In-frame beta chains were kept once TCRdb had trimmed the public reads at Q25 with fastp and called clones with MiXCR. When rows share a CDR3 protein, they turn into one entry using the most common DNA and genes. The sample data list 1.4 million to 1.5 million distinct CDR3 sequences, and around two fifths of these were observed just once. The top ten clones comprise 7.9% of the sample. Sample: blood. These TCRs come from a woman between 18 and 29 years old in good health.

The V and J genes are TRBV27 and TRBJ2-3; D remains ambiguous. V shed 2 bases and J shed 2 bases, with 8 bases lying between them. Germline CDR1 MNHEY, CDR2 SMNVEV (reference sequence). CDR3 size: 14 residues. CDR3 loop: CASSLKAFTDTQYF. CDR3 in DNA: TGTGCCAGCAGTTTAAAGGCATTCACAGATACGCAGTATTTT.

This chain links TRBV27 with TRBJ1-4, with D possibly TRBD1 on 6 matching bases. Germline lookup yields CDR1 MNHEY and CDR2 SMNVEV (reference sequence). Trimming stripped 2 bases from V and 7 bases from J, with 14 bases between. This CDR3 region has 15 residues. Written as DNA, the CDR3 is TGTGCCAGCAGTTTAGAGGGAGGGGGAACTGAAAAACTGTTTTTT. Its protein product is CASSLEGGGTEKLFF.

This clonotype came up a few times. The chain links TRBV4-1 to TRBJ2-7; D may be TRBD1 (5 bases). This CDR3 is built from 15 residues. V was shortened by 3 bases and J by 5 bases, with 17 bases between the two germline ends. CDR1 and CDR2 from the germline V gene are MGHRA and YSYEKL. The CDR3 region has the DNA TGCGCCAGCAGCCATGGGGCCTCACCCCGCAACGAGCAGTACTTC. Its translation: CASSHGASPRNEQYF.

V and J are TRBV12-3 or TRBV12-4 and TRBJ1-5, with D possibly being TRBD1 (5 bases). Trimming removed 7 bases at V and 6 bases at J, with 19 bases between. This CDR3 is built from 15 residues. Here the CDR3 DNA reads TGTGCCAGCACCCAGTGGGGGGTAGGATCTCAGCCCCAGCATTTT. Translating gives CASTQWGVGSQPQHF.

This clonotype was seen a handful of times. The gene calls are TRBV20-1 and TRBJ2-1; D is perhaps TRBD2 (6 bases). The germline CDR1 and CDR2 sequences are DFQATT and SNEGSKA (reference sequence). The CDR3 runs to 11 residues. The germline V and J ends were trimmed by 6 bases and 10 bases, with 13 bases remaining between them. For the CDR3, the DNA is TGCAGTGCCTGGGCCGCGGGGGAGCAGTTCTTC. Translated, it gives CSAWAAGEQFF.

This clonotype has only a few counts. This chain links TRBV27 with TRBJ2-1, with D perhaps matching TRBD1 (5 bases). The CDR3 spans 15 residues. Germline-derived CDR1 and CDR2 are MNHEY and SMNVEV (reference sequence). Between the trimmed V and J ends, which lost 0 bases and 4 bases, there was a span of 10 bases. The CDR3 DNA sequence: TGTGCCAGCAGTTTATCGTATTCAGGGTACAATGAGCAGTTCTTC. Residues: CASSLSYSGYNEQFF.

This clonotype was observed a few times. This chain joins TRBV6-1 and TRBJ2-1, with D perhaps matching TRBD2 (5 bases). This CDR3 spans 17 amino acids. V gave up 1 base and J gave up 8 bases, with 21 bases separating them. The germline V gene encodes CDR1 MNHNS and CDR2 SASEGT. The CDR3 DNA follows: TGTGCCAGCAGTGAAGACCCGGTAGACCCCCTCGGGGATGAGCAGTTCTTC. Translating it yields CASSEDPVDPLGDEQFF.

CDR3 DNA: TGTGCCAGCAGCTTAGCTGGACCGGACACAGATACGCAGTATTTT. Translating gives CASSLAGPDTDTQYF. V is TRBV7-9 and J is TRBJ2-3; unclear D gene. V lost 0 bases and J 2 bases, leaving 9 bases between the germline ends. The CDR3 runs 15 residues. The V gene's germline CDR1 is SEHNR and CDR2 FQNEAQ (reference sequence).

This rearrangement joins TRBV7-2 to TRBJ2-3, with D uncertain. Trimming pared 5 bases from V and 2 bases from J, leaving 8 bases between. CDR1 is SGHTA and CDR2 is FQGNSA in the germline V gene. This CDR3 spans 13 amino acids. The CDR3 sequence: CASSDTHTDTQYF. As DNA, the CDR3 is TGTGCCAGCAGCGATACCCACACAGATACGCAGTATTTT.

The rearrangement uses TRBV6-1 and TRBJ2-5; the match to TRBD2 covers 10 bases. The CDR3 is 16 residues long. V trimming: 1 base; J trimming: 11 bases; junction bases outside the gene matches: 13. Germline V gene sequence: CDR1 MNHNS, CDR2 SASEGT. The CDR3 loop reads CASSEVRTSGKNEQYF. Written as DNA, the CDR3 is TGTGCCAGCAGTGAAGTCCGAACTAGCGGGAAGAATGAGCAGTACTTC.

In this sample, this clonotype turned up many times. This sequence joins TRBV7-2 and TRBJ2-3; D uncertain. V lost 4 bases and J lost 0, with 11 bases in between. Germline loops: CDR1 SGHTA, CDR2 FQGNSA. The CDR3 is 15 residues long. Written as DNA, the CDR3 is TGTGCCAGCAGCTCCAGATCAGTTAGCACAGATACGCAGTATTTT. The encoded protein is CASSSRSVSTDTQYF.

This chain joins TRBV9 and TRBJ2-5, with D perhaps TRBD1 or TRBD2 (5 bases each). V was shortened by 4 bases and J by 4 bases, with 17 bases between the two germline ends. Germline CDR1 reads SGDLS; CDR2 reads YYNGEE. The CDR3 covers 15 residues. The CDR3 protein is CASSPEAGAGETQYF. The CDR3 coding sequence is TGTGCCAGCAGCCCCGAAGCCGGGGCGGGAGAGACCCAGTACTTC. Full variable domain (outside the CDR3, taken from reference TRBV9 and TRBJ2-5): DSGVTQTPKHLITATGQRVTLRCSPRSGDLSVYWYQQSLDQGLQFLIQYYNGEERAKGNILERFSAQQFPDLHSELNLSSLELGDSALYFCASSPEAGAGETQYFGPGTRLLVL.

The chain combines TRBV5-6 with TRBJ2-7; D assignment may be TRBD1 or TRBD2 (5 bases each). The length of the CDR3 is 14 residues. Trimming took 2 bases from V and 1 from J, leaving 10 bases between them. Germline-derived CDR1 and CDR2 are SGHDT and YYEEEE. The CDR3 spells CASSFGKGSYEQYF. The DNA of the CDR3 is TGTGCCAGCAGCTTCGGGAAGGGGTCCTACGAGCAGTACTTC.

The table lists this clonotype with a few counts. DNA of the CDR3: TGTGCCACCAGCAGAGATAACGGGGGGGCAAGTACAGATACGCAGTATTTT. Its protein is CATSRDNGGASTDTQYF. The chain links TRBV15 to TRBJ2-3; TRBD2 matches 8 bases. Germline V gene sequence: CDR1 LNHNV, CDR2 YYDKDF (reference sequence). V shed 0 bases, J shed 3 bases, and the junction held 8 bases outside the gene matches. The CDR3 runs 17 residues. Supplemented by reference TRBV15 and TRBJ2-3, the full variable domain reads DAMVIQNPRYQVTQFGKPVTLSCSQTLNHNVMYWYQQKSSQAPKLLFHYYDKDFNNEADTPDNFQSRRPNTSFCFLDIRSPGLGDTAMYLCATSRDNGGASTDTQYFGPGTRLTVL.

The chain recombines TRBV30 with TRBJ2-1; the D gene is possibly TRBD2 (6 bases). The J call may be wrong; the DNA end is better matched by TRBJ2-7. Germline lookup yields CDR1 GTSNPN and CDR2 SVGIG (reference sequence). This CDR3 is built from 12 residues. CDR3: CACLAGYNEQYF. The CDR3 DNA reads as TGTGCCTGTCTCGCGGGGTACAATGAGCAGTACTTC.

J is TRBJ2-5 and V is TRBV7-9; D possibly uses TRBD1 or TRBD2 (5 bases each). Germline V gene data show CDR1 as SEHNR and CDR2 as FQNEAQ (reference sequence). This CDR3 comprises 16 residues. Trimming took off 4 bases at V and 2 bases at J, with 17 bases between the two ends. The CDR3 DNA reads as TGTGCCAGCAGCTCGACCGTTTGGGGACCACAAGAGACCCAGTACTTC. Amino acid sequence: CASSSTVWGPQETQYF.

This clonotype was found a few times. The chain combines TRBV28 with TRBJ1-2; 7 positions agree with TRBD1. Germline loops: CDR1 MDHEN, CDR2 SYDVKM. V lost 6 bases to trimming and J lost 2 bases; unmatched junction nucleotides: 6. This CDR3 region has 14 residues. The CDR3, as DNA: TGTGCCAGCAGCCAGGGACAGCAAAACTATGGCTACACCTTC. Amino acid sequence: CASSQGQQNYGYTF.

The chain joins TRBV12-3 or TRBV12-4 to TRBJ2-3; D tentatively reads TRBD1 or TRBD2 (6 bases each). This CDR3 is 15 amino acids long. Trimming stripped 2 bases from V and 5 bases from J, with 14 bases between. The CDR3 reads CASSLTSEGGDTQYF. As DNA, the CDR3 is TGTGCCAGCAGTTTAACCTCAGAGGGGGGAGATACGCAGTATTTT.

A word on this clonotype: One end of the junction does not line up with germline, which may come from a read error. V and J are TRBV6-5 and TRBJ2-5; 8 nucleotides match TRBD1. The DNA end is a closer match to TRBJ2-7, so the J assignment may be wrong. The germline V gene encodes CDR1 MNHEY and CDR2 SVGAGI. This CDR3 spans 16 amino acids. The chain's CDR3 is CASSYSQGQGAGEQYF. For the CDR3, the DNA is TGCGCCAGCAGTTACTCCCAAGGACAGGGAGCAGGCGAGCAGTACTTC.

This chain uses TRBV24-1 with TRBJ2-1; D call uncertain. CDR1 KGHDR and CDR2 SFDVKD come from the germline V gene. Trimming shortened V by 3 bases and J by 5 bases, and 7 bases separated the two germline ends. This CDR3 spans 13 amino acids. CDR3 coding DNA: TGTGCCACCAGTGATGCTAGGAACAATGAGCAGTTCTTC. This gives the protein CATSDARNNEQFF.

The V call is TRBV12-3 or TRBV12-4, the J call TRBJ2-7; 7 bases fit TRBD2. Losses at the gene ends were 7 bases for V and 2 bases for J; bases not matched to a gene: 11. The CDR3 is made up of 15 amino acids. The CDR3 region is CASTNGRGYTYEQYF. The CDR3 nucleotides read TGTGCCAGCACTAACGGGCGGGGGTACACCTACGAGCAGTACTTC.

This clonotype has only a few counts. The V gene is TRBV4-1, the J gene TRBJ2-5, with D perhaps matching TRBD1 (6 bases). CDR3 length: 15 amino acids. Germline-derived CDR1 and CDR2 are MGHRA and YSYEKL. V was cut by 0 bases and J by 1 base, with 9 bases left in between. The CDR3 region is CASSQEEQGQETQYF. The CDR3 DNA follows: TGCGCCAGCAGCCAAGAAGAACAGGGCCAAGAGACCCAGTACTTC.

This clonotype was counted only a few times. The chain carries TRBV7-2 and TRBJ2-7; 10 bases are a match to TRBD2. From germline, CDR1 is SGHTA and CDR2 FQGNSA. CDR3 length: 13 amino acids. Trimming took 1 base from V and 10 from J; bases not matched to a gene: 4. The CDR3 nucleotides are TGTGCCAGCAGCTTAGGACTAGCGGGCGGCCAGTACTTC. Residues: CASSLGLAGGQYF. Drawing the rest from reference TRBV7-2 and TRBJ2-7, the complete variable domain is GAGVSQSPSNKVTEKGKDVELRCDPISGHTALYWYRQSLGQGLEFLIYFQGNSAPDKSGLPSDRFSAERTGGSVSTLTIQRTQQEDSAVYLCASSLGLAGGQYFGPGTRLTVT.